The text below deals with one T cell receptor beta chain. Antigen unknown. V shed 3 bases and J 7 bases; nucleotides not matched to a gene: 7. Germline V gene lookup returns CDR1 DFQATT and CDR2 SNEGSKA (reference sequence). There are 15 residues in the CDR3. iRepertoire HTBI primers and Arm-PCR of CDR3 regions built TCR beta libraries. Each CDR3 protein gets one entry after TCRdb re-called the multiplex PCR reads with MiXCR. The data contain over 300,000 distinct CDR3 sequences, less than 20% of them singletons. The sample originates from a study of regulatory T cells in long-lasting Graves disease. Turning to the study itself: The study counted Graves' disease as persistent given over 5 years of antithyroid drugs and positive TSH receptor antibodies.

Described time point: persistent/refractory GD, antithyroid drugs over 5 years with positive TRAb. The authors made the TCR library using RNA they extracted from PBMCs. The study's findings and limits: Segments TRBV28, TRBJ1-2 and TRBJ2-5 showed preferential usage in persistent disease.

This clonotype was sampled from a female donor with Graves disease. The sequences come from peripheral blood mononuclear cells (PBMCs), collected when the disease was refractory, from a patient treated with antithyroid drugs. The chain couples TRBV20-1 to TRBJ2-7; TRBD2 matches at 15 bases. CDR3 in DNA: TGCAGTGCTAGCCTAAGGACTAGCGGGAGGGCAGAGCAGTACTTC. Amino acid sequence: CSASLRTSGRAEQYF.